These 2 T cell receptor beta chains were all obtained from the same sample, sequenced in a study of shared clonotypes between healthy human individuals. Method: immunoSEQ multiplex PCR; TCRdb's copy keeps in-frame clones and lacks some. The sample includes under 2,500,000 clones, nearly 97% of them seen just once. Sequencing was performed on naive CD4+ T cells sorted from blood. As to subset: CD45RA+ positively selected. These receptor sequences come from a man aged 18 to 30 in good health.

CDR3 residues: CASSVDAGLTNEKLFF. The CDR3, as DNA: TGTGCCAGCAGCGTAGATGCAGGCCTAACTAATGAAAAACTGTTTTTT. The chain employs TRBV9 and TRBJ1-4; D is uncertain. This CDR3 has 16 residues. Germline CDR1 SGDLS, CDR2 YYNGEE. V lost 0 bases and J lost 1, with 10 bases in between.

V usage is TRBV30 and J usage is TRBJ2-7; D possibly corresponds to TRBD2 (6 bases). This CDR3 has 14 residues. V lost 7 bases and J lost 1, with 17 bases in between. Germline assignment: CDR1 GTSNPN and CDR2 SVGIG (reference sequence). The CDR3 region has the DNA TGTGCCTCGGGGGTAGCATCCTTGTCCTACGAGCAGTACTTC. Translated, it gives CASGVASLSYEQYF.